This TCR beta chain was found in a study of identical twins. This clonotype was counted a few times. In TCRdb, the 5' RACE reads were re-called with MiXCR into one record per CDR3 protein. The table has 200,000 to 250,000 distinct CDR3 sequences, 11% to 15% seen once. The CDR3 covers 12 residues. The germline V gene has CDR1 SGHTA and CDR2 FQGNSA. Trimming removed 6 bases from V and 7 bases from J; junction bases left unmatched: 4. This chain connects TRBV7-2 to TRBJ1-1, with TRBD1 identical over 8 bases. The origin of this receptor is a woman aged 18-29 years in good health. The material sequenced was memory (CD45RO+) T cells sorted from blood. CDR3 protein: CASRYRGIEAFF. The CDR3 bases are TGTGCCAGCAGGTACAGGGGGATTGAAGCTTTCTTT.